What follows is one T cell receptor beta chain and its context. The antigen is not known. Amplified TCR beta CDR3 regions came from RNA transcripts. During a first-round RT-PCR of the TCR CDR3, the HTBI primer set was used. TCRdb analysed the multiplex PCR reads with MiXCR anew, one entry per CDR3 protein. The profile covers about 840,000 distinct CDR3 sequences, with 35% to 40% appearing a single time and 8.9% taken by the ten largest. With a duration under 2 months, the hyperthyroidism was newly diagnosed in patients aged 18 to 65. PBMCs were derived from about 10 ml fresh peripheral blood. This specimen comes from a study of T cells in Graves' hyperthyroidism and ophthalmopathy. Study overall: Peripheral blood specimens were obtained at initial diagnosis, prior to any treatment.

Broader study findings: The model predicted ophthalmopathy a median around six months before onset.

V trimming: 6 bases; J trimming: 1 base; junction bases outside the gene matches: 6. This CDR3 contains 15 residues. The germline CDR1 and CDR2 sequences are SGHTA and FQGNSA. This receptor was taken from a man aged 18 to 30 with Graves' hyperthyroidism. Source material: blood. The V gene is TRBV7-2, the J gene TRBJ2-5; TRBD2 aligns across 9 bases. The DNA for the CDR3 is TGTGCCAGCAGTTTGACTAGCGGACTCCAAGAGACCCAGTACTTC. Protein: CASSLTSGLQETQYF.